This T cell receptor beta chain was obtained from a study of patients and donors after allogeneic stem cell transplantation. One entry per CDR3 protein, called by TCRdb with MiXCR from the RT-PCR reads. The table lists roughly 230,000 distinct CDR3 sequences, around an eighth of them singletons. CDR3 length: 11 residues. Germline CDR1 and CDR2: SQVTM and ANQGSEA. Trimming took off 4 bases at V and 3 bases at J, with 3 bases between the two ends. The sequence was obtained from a human donor who was either an allogeneic HSCT recipient or a stem cell or donor lymphocyte infusion donor (not recorded which). It is not recorded whose cells these are; they may come from a transplant donor. The genes are TRBV29-1 and TRBJ2-2; no reliable D call. Sequenced material: blood, either unsorted or a sorted T cell fraction (not recorded which). The CDR3 nucleotides are TGCAGCGTTGTAGACACCGGGGAGCTGTTTTTT. This codes for CSVVDTGELFF.